The 5 T cell receptor beta chains below all came from one sample that was sequenced in a study of T cells in localized non-small cell lung cancer. Repertoires were generated with immunoSEQ multiplex PCR, while TCRdb's copy carries only in-frame clones and drops some. This table holds tens of thousands of clones, around 86% found once. Here the sequenced sample was peripheral blood mononuclear cells, taken before any cancer treatment. These receptor sequences come from a male donor aged 60 or over with stage II lung adenocarcinoma.

This chain uses TRBV18 with TRBJ1-4; D is uncertain. V lost 3 bases and J 4 bases, leaving 9 bases between the germline ends. The germline V gene has CDR1 KGHSH and CDR2 LQKENI. The CDR3 runs 14 residues. The DNA of the CDR3 is TGTGCCAGCTCACCTTCGGGCCTTAATGAAAAACTGTTTTTT. It codes for CASSPSGLNEKLFF.

This chain links TRBV21-1 with TRBJ2-7; no DNA check was done on the table's D call, TRBD1. TRBV21-1 is a documented pseudogene. The CDR3 length is 17 residues. DNA of the CDR3: TGTGCCAGCAGCAAAGACTATTTGACAGGGAAGTCCTACGAGCAGTACTTC. Its protein is CASSKDYLTGKSYEQYF.

V usage is TRBV4-1 and J usage is TRBJ1-2; 11 nucleotides line up with TRBD1. Germline CDR1 MGHRA, CDR2 YSYEKL. The CDR3 runs to 17 residues. V lost 2 bases to trimming and J lost 8 bases; unmatched junction nucleotides: 13. The CDR3 spells CASSQTGRTGGGEGYTF. CDR3 DNA sequence: TGCGCCAGCAGCCAAACCGGGCGGACAGGGGGCGGTGAGGGCTACACCTTC.

CDR3 DNA sequence: TGCGCCAGCAGCTTGGTTGCGGGAGTGGGGTACAATGAGCAGTTCTTC. Its protein product is CASSLVAGVGYNEQFF. The V gene is TRBV5-1, the J gene TRBJ2-1; 7 bases are a match to TRBD2. The CDR3 length is 16 residues. Germline V gene sequence: CDR1 SGHRS, CDR2 YFSETQ. Unmatched junction bases numbered 7, after V lost 0 bases and J lost 4 bases.

The CDR3 DNA sequence: TGTGCCTGGGTGGTGAAGCCCGCCAACTATGGCTACACCTTC. Translation: CAWVVKPANYGYTF. This sequence joins TRBV2 and TRBJ1-2; D remains unclear. Germline-derived CDR1 and CDR2 are SNHLY and FYNNEI. Deletions cut 11 bases from V and 2 bases from J, with 18 bases between. This CDR3 is built from 14 residues. Based on the CDR3 plus reference TRBV2 and TRBJ1-2, the full variable domain is EPEVTQTPSHQVTQMGQEVILRCVPISNHLYFYWYRQILGQKVEFLVSFYNNEISEKSEIFDDQFSVERPDGSNFTLKIRSTKLEDSAMYFCAWVVKPANYGYTFGSGTRLTVV.